The rows below give T cell receptor beta chains drawn from one sample of a study of shared clonotypes between healthy human individuals. Generated by immunoSEQ multiplex PCR, the TCRdb table keeps only in-frame clones and is missing some. The data contain just over 2,000,000 clones, roughly 94% of them singletons. The sequenced material came from naive CD4+ T cells sorted from blood. These receptors were taken from a young man in good health. The CDR3 runs from the conserved cysteine through the conserved F or W.

J gene | CDR3 length | V gene | CDR3 protein
TRBJ2-3 | 16 | TRBV7-9 | CASSLIRGGQGDTQYF
TRBJ1-6 | 15 | TRBV30 | CAWREPDREESPLHF
TRBJ1-2 | 11 | TRBV6-1 | CASSDLYGYTF
TRBJ2-1 | 11 | TRBV6-1 | CASEGHNEQFF
TRBJ1-2 | 15 | TRBV6-5 | CASSYRSPGSDGYTF
TRBJ1-5 | 16 | TRBV27 | CASSPTGAPFNQPQHF
TRBJ2-7 | 11 | TRBV29-1 | CSVDASYEQYF
TRBJ1-3 | 16 | TRBV5-1 | CASSLVMGLSGNTIYF
TRBJ1-4 | 15 | TRBV4-1 | CASSHLTGVTSKLFF
TRBJ2-1 | 13 | TRBV29-1 | CSVRQLSYNEQFF
TRBJ2-5 | 14 | TRBV2 | CASSEGGPRETQYF
TRBJ1-5 | 13 | TRBV29-1 | CSAGTGNNQPQHF
TRBJ2-5 | 13 | TRBV13 | CASSSRGRETQYF
TRBJ1-1 | 14 | TRBV18 | CASSPGRMNTEAFF
TRBJ2-2 | 14 | TRBV7-9 | CASSSRGSTGELFF
- | 13 | TRBV18 | CASSPAVTYEQYF
TRBJ2-6 | 13 | TRBV25-1 | CASSEAGANVLTF
TRBJ2-1 | 11 | TRBV5-6 | CASTYYNEQFF
TRBJ2-3 | 11 | TRBV29-1 | CSVKTGDTQYF
TRBJ1-2 | 13 | TRBV7-2 | CASSAQTLDRAPF
TRBJ2-3 | 15 | TRBV11-2 | CASSGRTAVTDTQYF
TRBJ2-5 | 12 | TRBV10-3 | CAISDIGETQYF
TRBJ1-1 | 16 | TRBV19 | CASSPQGNGPNTEAFF
TRBJ2-2 | 13 | TRBV14 | CASSPTGAGELFF
TRBJ1-6 | 16 | TRBV5-5 | CASSLGTGLSNSPLHF
TRBJ2-3 | 12 | TRBV7-2 | CASSQGTDTQYF
TRBJ1-2 | 14 | TRBV11-2 | CASSRTGALDGYTF
TRBJ2-7 | 14 | TRBV2 | CASSESSQREEQYF
TRBJ2-1 | 14 | TRBV6-5 | CASSWGPSYNEQFF
TRBJ2-1 | 15 | TRBV6-6 | CASSIISGSYNEQFF
TRBJ2-1 | 14 | TRBV30 | CAWGIAGTYNEQFF
TRBJ2-1 | 15 | TRBV4-1 | CASSQEVTGTHEQFF
TRBJ2-6 | 18 | TRBV19 | CASSLWTEISSGANVLTF
TRBJ1-2 | 13 | TRBV6-5 | CASSRHGTDGYTF
TRBJ1-1 | 14 | TRBV28 | CASSIPGQQREAFF
TRBJ2-1 | 14 | TRBV29-1 | CSVTGTSEYNEQFF
TRBJ2-5 | 15 | TRBV10-3 | CAISEGLRDQETQYF
TRBJ1-2 | 12 | TRBV6-1 | CASSEGYRGYTF
TRBJ2-5 | 15 | TRBV15 | CATSRAGTKQETQYF
TRBJ1-5 | 15 | TRBV27 | CASRERESGYQPQHF
TRBJ2-3 | 16 | TRBV5-3 | CAQNWLRLAGGDTQYF
TRBJ2-5 | 14 | TRBV7-2 | CASSLALQRETQYF
TRBJ2-3 | 15 | TRBV25-1 | CASSTRGSSTDTQYF
TRBJ2-5 | 14 | TRBV2 | CASSDRDIGFPQYF
TRBJ2-5 | 15 | TRBV11-2 | CASRHALGNQETQYF
TRBJ2-7 | 18 | TRBV11-2 | CASSSTRVRGGSSYEQYF
TRBJ1-3 | 15 | TRBV6-6 | CASSYSPVSGNTIYF
TRBJ2-2 | 15 | TRBV5-1 | CASSSDSSLTGELFF
TRBJ2-1 | 15 | TRBV6-5 | CASSYEDRGLGEQFF